The 29 T cell receptor beta chains presented below share a single source sample, sequenced in a study of blood T cell repertoires in COVID-19. TCRdb's table, derived via immunoSEQ multiplex PCR, lists solely in-frame clones and lacks some. Of fewer than 350,000 clones listed, around 89% are singletons. Source material: PBMCs or T cells enriched from blood (not recorded which). These receptors were obtained from a woman aged 55-69 years in a cohort exposed to, infected with or recovered from COVID-19 (not recorded which).

This chain connects TRBV7-2 to TRBJ2-3, with TRBD1 matching over 8 bases. The length of the CDR3 is 15 residues. V gave up 4 bases and J gave up 2 bases; unmatched junction bases: 5. Per the germline V gene, CDR1 is SGHTA and CDR2 is FQGNSA. The CDR3 nucleotides are TGTGCCAGCAGCTGGAGGACAGGGAACACAGATACGCAGTATTTT. Protein: CASSWRTGNTDTQYF.

V usage is TRBV24-1 and J usage is TRBJ2-1, with TRBD2 identical over 8 bases. CDR1 is KGHDR, CDR2 SFDVKD, per germline. V shed 6 bases and J 3 bases; nucleotides not matched to a gene: 12. CDR3 length equals 17 residues. CDR3 bases: TGTGCCACCAGTAGCAAGCGGGAGTTACTCAACTACAATGAGCAGTTCTTC. Amino acids: CATSSKRELLNYNEQFF.

The count of this clone is one. This CDR3 is CASSLGASGSYEQYF. The CDR3 DNA follows: TGTGCCAGCAGCTTAGGCGCTAGCGGGAGCTACGAGCAGTACTTC. The rearrangement uses TRBV7-3 and TRBJ2-7; 10 bases fit TRBD2. The ends lost 2 bases at V and 3 bases at J; junction bases unmatched: 4. Germline-derived CDR1 and CDR2 are SGHTA and FQGTGA. This CDR3 is built from 15 residues.

The V and J genes are TRBV11-2 and TRBJ2-7; 10 nucleotides line up with TRBD2. Losses at the gene ends were 3 bases for V and 2 bases for J; bases not matched to a gene: 1. Germline V gene data show CDR1 as SGHAT and CDR2 as FQNNGV. The CDR3 runs 14 residues. For the CDR3, the DNA is TGTGCCAGCAGCTTCCTAGCGGGAGCCTACGAGCAGTACTTC. As protein: CASSFLAGAYEQYF.

A few counts support this clone. The chain joins TRBV7-2 to TRBJ2-1; 8 bases match TRBD1. J gave up 4 bases and V 7 bases, and 9 bases lay outside the gene matches. The CDR3 covers 15 residues. CDR1 and CDR2 (germline): SGHTA, FQGNSA. CDR3 region: CASTPGTGSYNEQFF. In nucleotides, the CDR3 is TGTGCCAGCACTCCCGGGACAGGATCATACAATGAGCAGTTCTTC. Variable domain in full (rest from reference TRBV7-2 and TRBJ2-1): GAGVSQSPSNKVTEKGKDVELRCDPISGHTALYWYRQSLGQGLEFLIYFQGNSAPDKSGLPSDRFSAERTGGSVSTLTIQRTQQEDSAVYLCASTPGTGSYNEQFFGPGTRLTVL.

V gene TRBV5-1 combines with J gene TRBJ2-1, with 9 nucleotides matching TRBD1. Germline V gene sequence: CDR1 SGHRS, CDR2 YFSETQ. With 2 bases clipped from V and 4 bases from J, the junction kept 4 bases outside the gene matches. The CDR3 is 15 residues long. The CDR3 protein is CASSFRDRAYNEQFF. Here the CDR3 DNA reads TGCGCCAGCAGCTTCCGGGACAGGGCTTACAATGAGCAGTTCTTC.

The genes are TRBV13 and TRBJ1-4, with a possible D match to TRBD1 (6 bases). The CDR3 totals 15 residues. Trimming took off 5 bases at V and 7 bases at J, with 17 bases between the two ends. Germline V gene data show CDR1 as PRHDT and CDR2 as FYEKMQ (reference sequence). CDR3 in DNA: TGTGCCAGCAGCGTCTCCACCGGGACAACTGAAAAACTGTTTTTT. Translation: CASSVSTGTTEKLFF.

The rearrangement joins TRBV5-1 to TRBJ2-5; the match to TRBD2 covers 10 bases. CDR1 is SGHRS, CDR2 YFSETQ, per germline. This CDR3 spans 16 amino acids. After removal of 4 bases from V and 3 bases from J, the junction contained 9 bases not matched to a gene. The CDR3 reads CASSEVAGGHEETQYF. In DNA, the CDR3 is TGCGCCAGCAGCGAGGTAGCGGGAGGCCACGAAGAGACCCAGTACTTC. Based on the CDR3 plus reference TRBV5-1 and TRBJ2-5, the full variable domain is KAGVTQTPRYLIKTRGQQVTLSCSPISGHRSVSWYQQTPGQGLQFLFEYFSETQRNKGNFPGRFSGRQFSNSRSEMNVSTLELGDSALYLCASSEVAGGHEETQYFGPGTRLLVL.

J is TRBJ2-5 and V is TRBV5-1; 8 bases are shared with TRBD1. The V and J ends lost 3 bases and 2 bases, in that order; junction bases with no gene match: 9. The germline V gene has CDR1 SGHRS and CDR2 YFSETQ. CDR3 length equals 16 residues. The CDR3 nucleotides read TGCGCCAGCAGCTCTATCCTCGGGACAGGACAAGAGACCCAGTACTTC. Protein product: CASSSILGTGQETQYF.

The rearrangement uses TRBV2 and TRBJ1-1; D is perhaps TRBD1 (5 bases). This CDR3 region has 14 residues. Germline V lookup: CDR1 SNHLY, CDR2 FYNNEI. Trimming removed 6 bases from V and 0 bases from J, with 11 bases in between. The CDR3: CASRKRGLNTEAFF. The CDR3 DNA follows: TGTGCCAGCAGAAAAAGGGGTTTGAACACTGAAGCTTTCTTT.

This chain joins TRBV6-5 and TRBJ2-4, with a weak D call TRBD1 (5 bases). The CDR3 spans 15 residues. The germline V gene has CDR1 MNHEY and CDR2 SVGAGI. Trimming took 6 bases from V and 0 from J, leaving 12 bases between them. The CDR3 region has the DNA TGTGCCAGCAGGCCAGGGATCCTAGCCAAAAACATTCAGTACTTC. It is translated as CASRPGILAKNIQYF.

This clone was found once. The chain is built from TRBV6-5 and TRBJ1-6, with 11 bases fitting TRBD1. The CDR3 loop spans 15 amino acids. V was clipped by 2 bases and J by 9 bases; unmatched bases: 3. Germline V gene data show CDR1 as MNHEY and CDR2 as SVGAGI. Here the CDR3 reads CASSYVGTGGSPLHF. CDR3 coding DNA: TGTGCCAGCAGTTACGTAGGGACAGGGGGTTCACCCCTCCACTTT.

This chain links TRBV29-1 with TRBJ2-2, with D possibly being TRBD1 (5 bases). Deletions cut 4 bases from V and 4 bases from J, with 13 bases between. Germline lookup yields CDR1 SQVTM and CDR2 ANQGSEA. This CDR3 has 14 amino acids. CDR3 amino acids: CSVVPAGSTGELFF. The CDR3 DNA follows: TGCAGCGTTGTCCCGGCAGGGTCCACCGGGGAGCTGTTTTTT.

J is TRBJ2-6 and V is TRBV2; unclear D gene. Trimming removed 6 bases from V and 3 bases from J, with 12 bases in between. CDR1 and CDR2 (germline): SNHLY, FYNNEI. The length of the CDR3 is 15 residues. The CDR3: CASSLEDYGANVLTF. CDR3 in DNA: TGTGCCAGCAGCTTAGAGGATTATGGGGCCAACGTCCTGACTTTC.

This rearrangement joins TRBV3-1 (or the pseudogene TRBV3-2) to TRBJ1-1; 7 nucleotides agree with TRBD1. CDR3 length equals 15 residues. The germline gives CDR1 LGHDT, CDR2 YNNKEL (reference sequence). V shed 2 bases, J shed 6 bases, and the junction held 9 bases outside the gene matches. The CDR3 spells CASSQPYRGRAEAFF. In DNA form, the CDR3 reads TGTGCCAGCAGCCAACCCTACAGGGGAAGGGCTGAAGCTTTCTTT.

This chain links TRBV5-6 with TRBJ1-1; 9 bases align to TRBD1. The germline CDR1 and CDR2 sequences are SGHDT and YYEEEE. V was pared by 5 bases and J by 4 bases, with 6 bases of the junction left unmatched. The CDR3 runs 14 residues. For the CDR3, the DNA is TGTGCCAGCAGGAAGGACAGGGGTGTCACTGAAGCTTTCTTT. Translated: CASRKDRGVTEAFF.

This clone was seen a single time. In the same sample, other DNA sequences code for this CDR3. The chain is built from TRBV19 and TRBJ1-2; D remains unclear. V was cut by 3 bases and J by 2 bases, with 4 bases left in between. Germline-derived CDR1 and CDR2 are LNHDA and SQIVND (reference sequence). The CDR3 consists of 12 residues. CDR3 sequence: CASSIQNYGYTF. In DNA form, the CDR3 reads TGTGCCAGTAGTATCCAGAACTATGGCTACACCTTC.

V gene TRBV28 combines with J gene TRBJ1-5; 8 bases align to TRBD1. The germline V gene has CDR1 MDHEN and CDR2 SYDVKM. This CDR3 has 16 amino acids. V lost 1 base, J lost 4 bases, and 6 bases stayed unmatched. Here the CDR3 reads CASSLSQGAWNQPQHF. The CDR3, as DNA: TGTGCCAGCAGTTTATCTCAGGGGGCCTGGAATCAGCCCCAGCATTTT.

This clone was seen a handful of times. This chain connects TRBV7-2 to TRBJ2-1; maybe TRBD1 (6 bases). The ends were cut back, 4 bases at V and 4 bases at J, with 17 bases in the middle. This CDR3 has 16 amino acids. Germline values: CDR1 SGHTA, CDR2 FQGNSA. As DNA, the CDR3 is TGTGCCAGCAGCTCCCGACAGGAGCTTTTTTACAATGAGCAGTTCTTC. Translated: CASSSRQELFYNEQFF.

This rearrangement joins TRBV5-1 to TRBJ2-5; the match to TRBD1 covers 7 bases. The germline V gene encodes CDR1 SGHRS and CDR2 YFSETQ. The CDR3 loop spans 13 amino acids. With 3 bases clipped from V and 3 bases from J, the junction kept 2 bases outside the gene matches. CDR3 sequence (DNA): TGCGCCAGCAGCTATACAGGGGAAGAGACCCAGTACTTC. Amino acids: CASSYTGEETQYF.

This clone was found once. V is TRBV15 and J is TRBJ1-4; possible D gene TRBD1, 5 bases. V shed 0 bases and J shed 4 bases, with 12 bases lying between them. Germline CDR1 reads LNHNV; CDR2 reads YYDKDF (reference sequence). The CDR3 totals 16 residues. The CDR3 loop is CATSRDSGRVNEKLFF. CDR3 nucleotides: TGTGCCACCAGCAGAGATTCCGGCAGGGTTAATGAAAAACTGTTTTTT.

In nucleotides, the CDR3 is TGTGCCAGTAGTATTGGTTTTTACGTCGGGACAGGGAAGACCGGGGAGCTGTTTTTT. Translation gives CASSIGFYVGTGKTGELFF. The chain links TRBV19 to TRBJ2-2, with 9 nucleotides matching TRBD1. CDR1 LNHDA and CDR2 SQIVND come from the germline V gene (reference sequence). The CDR3 totals 19 residues. V shed 3 bases, J shed 5 bases, and the junction held 16 bases outside the gene matches.

The chain carries TRBV5-1 and TRBJ2-1; 15 nucleotides agree with TRBD2. V shed 3 bases and J 10 bases; nucleotides not matched to a gene: 8. In germline, CDR1 is SGHRS, CDR2 YFSETQ. The CDR3 contains 16 residues. The chain's CDR3 is CASSSTGTSGRTEQFF. DNA of the CDR3: TGCGCCAGCAGCTCAACCGGGACTAGCGGGAGGACAGAGCAGTTCTTC.

The chain couples TRBV2 to TRBJ2-2; 7 bases agree with TRBD2. V was pared by 0 bases and J by 6 bases, with 4 bases of the junction left unmatched. Germline V CDR1 and CDR2: SNHLY, FYNNEI. The CDR3 spans 15 residues. This CDR3 reads CASSEAGGPSGELFF. CDR3 nucleotide sequence: TGTGCCAGCAGTGAAGCGGGAGGGCCGTCCGGGGAGCTGTTTTTT.

The CDR3 DNA sequence: TGCGCCAGCAGGGGGGACAGGCCGTATACCTACGAGCAGTACTTC. This sequence encodes CASRGDRPYTYEQYF. The chain carries TRBV10-1 and TRBJ2-7; 8 bases match TRBD1. CDR1 WNHNN and CDR2 SYGVQD come from the germline V gene (reference sequence). CDR3 length: 15 residues. With V trimmed by 6 bases and J by 2 bases, 9 bases remained unmatched.

V and J are TRBV14 and TRBJ2-7, with D maybe TRBD1 (5 bases). CDR3 length: 15 amino acids. Germline V gives CDR1 SGHDN, CDR2 FVKESK. Between the trimmed V and J ends, which lost 3 bases and 3 bases, there was a span of 15 bases. The CDR3 loop reads CASSHRRQRNYEQYF. CDR3 DNA sequence: TGTGCCAGCAGCCACCGTAGACAGAGGAACTACGAGCAGTACTTC.

The rearrangement uses TRBV2 and TRBJ2-1, with D possibly TRBD2 on 6 matching bases. V lost 11 bases to trimming and J lost 7 bases, with 21 bases between them. CDR1 and CDR2 from the germline V gene are SNHLY and FYNNEI. CDR3 size: 14 residues. CDR3 sequence reads: CAPLWGVKGNEQFF. For the CDR3, the DNA is TGTGCCCCCTTGTGGGGGGTAAAAGGGAATGAGCAGTTCTTC.

V gene TRBV11-1 combines with J gene TRBJ1-1; 11 bases agree with TRBD1. This CDR3 comprises 14 residues. Germline V CDR1 and CDR2: SGHAT, FQDESV (reference sequence). J was trimmed by 6 bases and V by 5 bases; bases with no gene match: 5. CDR3: CASSAGQGAAEAFF. CDR3 in DNA: TGTGCCAGCAGCGCCGGACAGGGGGCGGCTGAAGCTTTCTTT.

This clone has only one observation. This chain links TRBV6-5 with TRBJ1-6; D not resolved. Deletions cut 2 bases from V and 5 bases from J, with 10 bases between. Germline CDR1 reads MNHEY; CDR2 reads SVGAGI. This CDR3 region has 15 residues. CDR3 protein: CASSYLSVDNSPLHF. Here the CDR3 DNA reads TGTGCCAGCAGTTACCTCTCCGTCGATAATTCACCCCTCCACTTT.